Listed here are 12 T cell receptor beta chains from one sample, sequenced in a study of metastatic and nonmetastatic thyroid tumors. All patients were untreated before thyroid surgery. Using MiXCR, TCRdb re-called clones from the PCR reads. The sample includes some 90,000 clones, less than 10% of them seen just once. The sequencing input was blood. These receptors all come from a female donor with papillary thyroid cancer or a benign thyroid nodule (not recorded which). Some clones in this sample may be carry-over from other donors' samples.

The rearrangement links TRBV3-1 to TRBJ1-2; unclear D gene. This CDR3 has 15 residues. Germline CDR1 and CDR2: LGHDT and YNNKEL (reference sequence). Trimming shortened V by 0 bases and J by 4 bases, and 12 bases separated the two germline ends. The CDR3, as DNA: TGTGCCAGCAGCCAAGAATCGGCATGTGGCTATGGCTACACCTTC. Amino acid sequence: CASSQESACGYGYTF.

This clone turned up a few times. Given a much more abundant clone one base away, this may be a read error. J is TRBJ1-4 and V is TRBV2; TRBD1 aligns across 8 bases. With V trimmed by 7 bases and J by 1 base, 5 bases remained unmatched. CDR3 size: 15 residues. Germline V CDR1 and CDR2: SNHLY, FYNNEI. Here the CDR3 reads CASIPQGVTNEKLFF. The CDR3 region has the DNA TGTGCCAGCATACCACAGGGGGTAACTAATGAAAAACTGTTTTTT.

This clone was counted at least ten times. The V call is TRBV5-1, the J call TRBJ1-1, with a possible D match to TRBD1 (5 bases). The CDR3 has 17 residues. CDR1 and CDR2 (germline): SGHRS, YFSETQ. V lost 2 bases and J lost 3, with 20 bases in between. CDR3 sequence (DNA): TGCGCCAGCAGCTTAGAGAGGGGAGGTGGGACTTACACTGAAGCTTTCTTT. Amino acids: CASSLERGGGTYTEAFF. The full variable domain, rest sourced from reference TRBV5-1 and TRBJ1-1, is KAGVTQTPRYLIKTRGQQVTLSCSPISGHRSVSWYQQTPGQGLQFLFEYFSETQRNKGNFPGRFSGRQFSNSRSEMNVSTLELGDSALYLCASSLERGGGTYTEAFFGQGTRLTVV.

This clone was counted many times. The V gene is TRBV12-3 or TRBV12-4, the J gene TRBJ1-1, with TRBD1 as a possible D gene (6 bases). This CDR3 region has 17 residues. The V end lost 6 bases, the J end lost 3 bases, and 23 bases lay between the germline ends. The CDR3 sequence is CASSLRMGAGPYTEAFF. DNA for the CDR3: TGTGCCAGCAGCCTTCGGATGGGGGCAGGCCCGTACACTGAAGCTTTCTTT.

This clone was seen repeatedly, ten times or more. This chain links TRBV19 with TRBJ1-2, with TRBD1 matching 10 bases. Germline V CDR1 and CDR2: LNHDA, SQIVND (reference sequence). The CDR3 has 17 residues. V shed 4 bases and J 4 bases; nucleotides not matched to a gene: 12. The CDR3 DNA reads as TGTGCCAGTAGTACTTCCGGACAGGGGGTCTCAATCTATGGCTACACCTTC. Translation gives CASSTSGQGVSIYGYTF.

There are a few counts of this clone. The gene calls are TRBV19 and TRBJ1-1, with 8 bases aligning to TRBD1. V gave up 2 bases and J gave up 7 bases; unmatched junction bases: 3. Germline CDR1 reads LNHDA; CDR2 reads SQIVND (reference sequence). CDR3 length: 13 amino acids. The CDR3 DNA sequence: TGTGCCAGTAGTATACGACAGGGGTTTGAAGCTTTCTTT. This encodes CASSIRQGFEAFF.

This clone has a count of ten or more. V and J are TRBV12-3 or TRBV12-4 and TRBJ1-5; D call uncertain. The CDR3 runs to 14 residues. V gave up 4 bases and J gave up 3 bases, with 10 bases separating them. CDR3 sequence: CASSSWQHNQPQHF. The DNA for the CDR3 is TGTGCCAGCAGTTCCTGGCAGCACAATCAGCCCCAGCATTTT.

This clone was seen only a few times. V usage is TRBV29-1 and J usage is TRBJ2-1, with a weak D call TRBD2 (7 bases). In germline, CDR1 is SQVTM, CDR2 ANQGSEA. V shed 6 bases and J shed 10 bases, with 22 bases lying between them. CDR3 size: 14 residues. In nucleotides, the CDR3 is TGCAGCGTGCCCGACCTCGGGGGGCGTTGGGAGCAGTTCTTC. It is translated as CSVPDLGGRWEQFF.

This clone turned up a few times. V and J are TRBV20-1 and TRBJ1-6; a weak D match, TRBD1 (5 bases). The CDR3 extends over 15 amino acids. Deletions cut 7 bases from V and 0 bases from J, with 13 bases between. Germline CDR1 DFQATT, CDR2 SNEGSKA (reference sequence). CDR3 protein: CSVSDDSSYNSPLHF. CDR3 sequence (DNA): TGCAGTGTTAGTGACGACAGCTCCTATAATTCACCCCTCCACTTT.

This clone was observed a few times. A much larger clone sits a single nucleotide away, making a read error possible. In the same sample, other DNA sequences code for this CDR3. V is TRBV10-1 and J is TRBJ2-1, with D tentatively TRBD1 or TRBD2 (5 bases each). CDR1 is WNHNN, CDR2 SYGVQD, per germline (reference sequence). V dropped 4 bases and J dropped 3 bases, with 10 bases sitting between them. CDR3 length: 14 amino acids. CDR3 sequence reads: CASSGQGDYNEQFF. The DNA for the CDR3 is TGCGCCAGCAGTGGGCAGGGAGACTACAATGAGCAGTTCTTC.

This clone was counted ten times or more. The chain has TRBV12-3 or TRBV12-4 and TRBJ1-4; 8 bases agree with TRBD1. Germline trimming cut 3 bases from V and 7 bases from J; bases unmatched to any gene: 7. CDR3 length: 15 amino acids. The CDR3 nucleotides read TGTGCCAGCAGTTTTCAGGGGGCGCGGGGTGAAAAACTGTTTTTT. It translates to CASSFQGARGEKLFF.

This clone was detected many times. V and J are TRBV20-1 and TRBJ2-7; weak D call: TRBD2 (5 bases). The germline gives CDR1 DFQATT, CDR2 SNEGSKA (reference sequence). The V end lost 6 bases, the J end lost 2 bases, and 14 bases lay between the germline ends. The CDR3 has 13 residues. CDR3 sequence (DNA): TGCAGTGCAAGGCAAGCGGATACCTACGAGCAGTACTTC. Protein product: CSARQADTYEQYF.